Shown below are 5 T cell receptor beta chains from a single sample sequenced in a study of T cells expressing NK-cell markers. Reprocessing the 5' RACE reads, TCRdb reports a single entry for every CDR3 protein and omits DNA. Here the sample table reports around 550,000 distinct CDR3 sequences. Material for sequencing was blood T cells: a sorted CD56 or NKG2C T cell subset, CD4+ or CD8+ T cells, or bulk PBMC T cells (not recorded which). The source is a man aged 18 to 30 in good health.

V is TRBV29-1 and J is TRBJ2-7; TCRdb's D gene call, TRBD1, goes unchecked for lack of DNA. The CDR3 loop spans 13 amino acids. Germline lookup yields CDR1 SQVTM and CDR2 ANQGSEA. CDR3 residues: CSVVLRTVNEQYF.

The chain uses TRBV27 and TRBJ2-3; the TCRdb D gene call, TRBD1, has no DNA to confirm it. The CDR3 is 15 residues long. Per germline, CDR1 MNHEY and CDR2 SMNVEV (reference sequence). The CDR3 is CASSLLGQGMNTQYF.

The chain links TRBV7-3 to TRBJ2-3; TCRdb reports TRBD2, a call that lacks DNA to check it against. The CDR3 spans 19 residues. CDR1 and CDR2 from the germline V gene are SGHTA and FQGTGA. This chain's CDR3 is CASSLTSSGSPTPTDTQYF. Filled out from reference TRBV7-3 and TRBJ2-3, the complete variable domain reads GAGVSQTPSNKVTEKGKYVELRCDPISGHTALYWYRQSLGQGPEFLIYFQGTGAADDSGLPNDRFFAVRPEGSVSTLKIQRTERGDSAVYLCASSLTSSGSPTPTDTQYFGPGTRLTVL.

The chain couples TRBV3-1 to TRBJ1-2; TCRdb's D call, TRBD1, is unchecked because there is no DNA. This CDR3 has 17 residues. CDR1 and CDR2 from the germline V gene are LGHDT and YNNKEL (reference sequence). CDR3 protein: CASSPTIFAGRTGGYTF.

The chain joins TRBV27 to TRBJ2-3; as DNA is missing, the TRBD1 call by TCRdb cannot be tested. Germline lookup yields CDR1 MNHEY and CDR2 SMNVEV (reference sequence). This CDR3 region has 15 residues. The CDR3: CASSTLGGLADTQYF.